This TCR beta chain was profiled in a study of regulatory T cells in long-lasting Graves disease. This clonotype was observed at least ten times. Described time point: newly diagnosed GD, antithyroid drugs for less than 3 months. Following extraction of RNA from PBMCs, that RNA was used to make the TCR library. Germline V CDR1 and CDR2: SGHRS, YFSETQ. This CDR3 spans 13 amino acids. The V end lost 7 bases, the J end lost 1 base, and 10 bases lay between the germline ends. Both iRepertoire HTBI primers and Arm-PCR of CDR3 regions were used to build the TCR beta libraries. TCRdb used MiXCR to reprocess the multiplex PCR reads, holding one entry per CDR3 protein. The table lists 250,000 to 300,000 distinct CDR3 sequences, approximately 20% of them singletons. The data also belong to a second study, concerning T cells in Graves' hyperthyroidism and ophthalmopathy. That study reports: Graves' hyperthyroidism is called stable when ophthalmopathy does not progress within 18 months.

Sequenced here: peripheral blood mononuclear cells (PBMCs), sampled at new diagnosis, from a patient treated with antithyroid drugs. The V gene is TRBV5-1, the J gene TRBJ2-3; no definite D call. The source of this sequence is a woman aged 25 to 39 with Graves disease. The CDR3 coding sequence is TGCGCCAGCTTTCCCGACGGCACAGATACGCAGTATTTT. Its translation: CASFPDGTDTQYF.